One T cell receptor (beta chain) is described in this entry. This sample is drawn from a study of chemoradiotherapy in HPV16-positive cancers. Using immunoSEQ multiplex PCR, the repertoire was profiled, and TCRdb retains in-frame clones only, with some absent. Of some 19,000 clones listed, roughly 80% are singletons. Germline loops: CDR1 LNHNV, CDR2 YYDKDF (reference sequence). The length of the CDR3 is 14 residues. The V end lost 1 base, the J end lost 7 bases, and 11 bases lay between the germline ends. This specimen consisted of blood, obtained from a patient who underwent chemoradiotherapy. The chain has TRBV15 and TRBJ1-5; possible D gene TRBD1, 5 bases. This clonotype was obtained from a human donor with HPV-associated anogenital cancer. Written as DNA, the CDR3 is TGTGCCACCAGCAGAGCGAGGGGATTCCAGCCCCAGCATTTT. It specifies CATSRARGFQPQHF.